This note documents a single TCR beta chain sequence. These data originate in a study of blood T cell repertoires in COVID-19. On the study more broadly: Donors in the United States, Italy and Spain gave samples during acute or convalescent COVID-19. The cDNA or gDNA used as material had been derived from T cells, B-cell-depleted T cells, or PBMCs.

Trimming took off 2 bases at V and 0 bases at J, with 8 bases between the two ends. Germline V gives CDR1 KGHSH, CDR2 LQKENI. There are 15 residues in the CDR3. In the study's own analysis: Researchers report that nucleated cell counts were estimated from reference gene primer amplification. TCRdb keeps only in-frame clones here, not all; method: immunoSEQ multiplex PCR. That table gives V, J and clone size, and the DNA gave D and trimming. The sample shows more than 95,000 clones, about 80% of them seen only once. V is TRBV18 and J is TRBJ2-1, with D unresolved. The receptor's source is a woman older than 75 with active or convalescent COVID-19. Sample: peripheral blood. The CDR3 DNA reads as TGTGCCAGCTCACCAAGTTTACACTCCTACAATGAGCAGTTCTTC. It yields the protein CASSPSLHSYNEQFF.